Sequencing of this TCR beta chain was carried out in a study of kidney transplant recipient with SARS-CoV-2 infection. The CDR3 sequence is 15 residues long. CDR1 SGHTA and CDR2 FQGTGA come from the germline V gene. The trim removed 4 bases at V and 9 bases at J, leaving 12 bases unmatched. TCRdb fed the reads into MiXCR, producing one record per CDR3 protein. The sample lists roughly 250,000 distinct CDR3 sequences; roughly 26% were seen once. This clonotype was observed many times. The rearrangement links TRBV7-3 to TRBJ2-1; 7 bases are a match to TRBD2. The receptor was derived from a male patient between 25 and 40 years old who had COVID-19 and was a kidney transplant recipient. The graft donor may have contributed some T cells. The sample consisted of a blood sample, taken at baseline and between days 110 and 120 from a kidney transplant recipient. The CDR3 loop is CASSSLADYNREQFF. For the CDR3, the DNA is TGTGCCAGCAGCTCCCTAGCGGATTACAATCGTGAGCAGTTCTTC.